This entry lists 25 T cell receptor beta chains sequenced from one sample in a study of T cell responses to AZD1222 COVID-19 vaccine listed by TCRdb under 2021. Read against the paper, the sample's time point label means: baseline before first vaccination. Libraries came from the immunoSEQ multiplex PCR assay. Not all clones reach the TCRdb copy of this immuneACCESS table, which keeps in-frame sequences only. Checked studies attribute under half of the gap to unresolved V genes and leave the rest unexplained. The table for this sample lists roughly 110,000 clones; more than 70% of them were counted only once. The ten largest clonotypes hold 6.6% of the sample. The sample was peripheral blood, taken on day 0 of AZD1222 vaccination. The receptors were sampled from an adult in good health.

The chain uses TRBV25-1 and TRBJ1-1; no definite D call. The CDR3 covers 14 residues. The ends were cut back, 1 base at V and 5 bases at J, with 11 bases in the middle. Germline-derived CDR1 and CDR2 are MGHDK and SYGVNS. CDR3 loop: CASSESGLWTEAFF. As DNA, the CDR3 is TGTGCCAGCAGTGAATCGGGGTTATGGACTGAAGCTTTCTTT.

The J gene is TRBJ1-6, the V gene TRBV27; 8 nucleotides align to TRBD1. The CDR3 covers 14 residues. The junction had 6 bases not matched to a gene; V was cut back by 7 bases and J by 7 bases. Germline CDR1 is MNHEY and CDR2 is SMNVEV (reference sequence). The CDR3 region has the DNA TGTGCCAGCACCGGAACAGGGGGAAATTCACCCCTCCACTTT. This codes for CASTGTGGNSPLHF.

This rearrangement joins TRBV28 to TRBJ1-2; D is undetermined. The CDR3 contains 13 residues. V was clipped by 2 bases and J by 2 bases, with 6 bases between them. Germline V gives CDR1 MDHEN, CDR2 SYDVKM. The CDR3 sequence is CASSLGLNYGYTF. The CDR3 bases are TGTGCCAGCAGTTTAGGACTAAACTATGGCTACACCTTC.

V and J are TRBV28 and TRBJ1-2; D may be TRBD1 (6 bases). The CDR3 covers 13 residues. Germline CDR1 and CDR2: MDHEN and SYDVKM. The V end lost 10 bases, the J end lost 3 bases, and 15 bases lay between the germline ends. CDR3 nucleotide sequence: TGTGCCACCAGCCAGGGGTCGGACTATGGCTACACCTTC. Translated: CATSQGSDYGYTF.

The V and J genes are TRBV27 and TRBJ2-1; maybe TRBD2 (6 bases). V lost 0 bases to trimming and J lost 4 bases, with 22 bases between them. The V gene's germline CDR1 is MNHEY and CDR2 SMNVEV (reference sequence). The CDR3 contains 19 residues. CDR3: CASSLSPLLLAGIYNEQFF. Here the CDR3 DNA reads TGTGCCAGCAGTTTATCACCACTTTTATTGGCGGGGATATACAATGAGCAGTTCTTC.

This clone showed up just once. The rearrangement uses TRBV19 and TRBJ1-2; 7 bases are a match to TRBD1. The CDR3 runs 17 residues. Germline trimming cut 3 bases from V and 4 bases from J; bases unmatched to any gene: 14. CDR1 is LNHDA, CDR2 SQIVND, per germline (reference sequence). The CDR3 loop is CASSIEKGGGTAYGYTF. In nucleotides, the CDR3 is TGTGCCAGTAGTATTGAAAAAGGGGGTGGGACAGCCTATGGCTACACCTTC.

The V and J genes are TRBV6-2 or TRBV6-3 and TRBJ2-7, with 7 bases that match TRBD2. Trimming removed 6 bases from V and 0 bases from J; junction bases left unmatched: 11. CDR1 is MNHEY and CDR2 is SVGEGT in the germline V gene. The length of the CDR3 is 16 residues. The CDR3 DNA reads TGTGCCAGCAGCCGAATCCCTAGCGGAAGCTCCTACGAGCAGTACTTC. Translated: CASSRIPSGSSYEQYF.

This clone has a handful of counts. The chain links TRBV2 to TRBJ2-1, with 12 bases aligning to TRBD2. The CDR3 loop spans 14 amino acids. The V gene end was trimmed by 1 base and the J gene end by 10 bases; junction bases not matched to a gene: 2. CDR1 is SNHLY and CDR2 is FYNNEI in the germline V gene. The CDR3 bases are TGTGCCAGCAGTGAAGGGCTAGCGGGAGGGGAGCAGTTCTTC. Translated, it gives CASSEGLAGGEQFF. The whole variable domain, remainder taken from reference TRBV2 and TRBJ2-1, is EPEVTQTPSHQVTQMGQEVILRCVPISNHLYFYWYRQILGQKVEFLVSFYNNEISEKSEIFDDQFSVERPDGSNFTLKIRSTKLEDSAMYFCASSEGLAGGEQFFGPGTRLTVL.

This clone was detected only a few times. This CDR3 reads CASSQDTGRYEQYF. CDR3 DNA sequence: TGCGCCAGCAGCCAAGATACAGGGCGGTACGAGCAGTACTTC. This rearrangement joins TRBV4-1 to TRBJ2-7, with D perhaps matching TRBD1 (6 bases). The ends were cut back, 0 bases at V and 4 bases at J, with 10 bases in the middle. The CDR3 is 14 amino acids. The germline V gene encodes CDR1 MGHRA and CDR2 YSYEKL.

V usage is TRBV6-5 and J usage is TRBJ1-1; 7 bases are shared with TRBD1. The germline CDR1 and CDR2 sequences are MNHEY and SVGAGI. After removal of 6 bases from V and 2 bases from J, the junction contained 6 bases not matched to a gene. The CDR3 sequence is 14 residues long. CDR3 DNA sequence: TGTGCCAGCAGGGCGGGACAGATTAACACTGAAGCTTTCTTT. It yields the protein CASRAGQINTEAFF.

The chain uses TRBV6-6 and TRBJ1-1; D is perhaps TRBD1 (5 bases). V was shortened by 4 bases and J by 5 bases, with 11 bases between the two germline ends. Germline loops: CDR1 MNHNY, CDR2 SVGAGI (reference sequence). The CDR3 extends over 13 amino acids. In DNA, the CDR3 is TGTGCCAGCAGTTTAGACAGATGGACTGAAGCTTTCTTT. It specifies CASSLDRWTEAFF.

The chain recombines TRBV2 with TRBJ1-4, with D unclear. Trimming left V 2 bases short and J 10 bases short, with 11 bases between. Germline-derived CDR1 and CDR2 are SNHLY and FYNNEI. The CDR3 loop spans 13 amino acids. The CDR3 sequence: CASSETAGGKLFF. In DNA form, the CDR3 reads TGTGCCAGCAGTGAAACGGCGGGAGGAAAACTGTTTTTT.

The genes are TRBV7-6 and TRBJ1-2; 11 bases align to TRBD1. This CDR3 spans 18 amino acids. Germline CDR1 is SGHVS and CDR2 is FNYEAQ. With 1 base clipped from V and 6 bases from J, the junction kept 13 bases outside the gene matches. CDR3 amino acids: CASSLGSGWTGGEDGYTF. CDR3 DNA: TGTGCCAGCAGCTTAGGGTCCGGATGGACAGGGGGCGAAGATGGCTACACCTTC.

This clone was picked up one time. This chain joins TRBV19 and TRBJ1-6, with D unresolved. CDR1 and CDR2 (germline): LNHDA, SQIVND (reference sequence). V was trimmed by 3 bases and J by 1 base, leaving 7 bases between them. CDR3 length equals 15 residues. The CDR3 coding sequence is TGTGCCAGTAGTATGGGCAGATCCTATAATTCACCCCTCCACTTT. Its translation: CASSMGRSYNSPLHF.

The chain couples TRBV7-2 to TRBJ1-2; 10 bases are shared with TRBD1. V shed 3 bases, J shed 0 bases, and the junction held 10 bases outside the gene matches. Germline lookup yields CDR1 SGHTA and CDR2 FQGNSA. This CDR3 region has 18 residues. The CDR3 region has the DNA TGTGCCAGCAGCTTTAGAGGGACAGGGGAAGGGGCTAACTATGGCTACACCTTC. It translates to CASSFRGTGEGANYGYTF. Combining the CDR3 with reference TRBV7-2 and TRBJ1-2 gives the whole variable domain GAGVSQSPSNKVTEKGKDVELRCDPISGHTALYWYRQSLGQGLEFLIYFQGNSAPDKSGLPSDRFSAERTGGSVSTLTIQRTQQEDSAVYLCASSFRGTGEGANYGYTFGSGTRLTVV.

J is TRBJ2-1 and V is TRBV7-3; a possible D gene is TRBD2 (6 bases). The CDR3 covers 14 residues. CDR1 is SGHTA and CDR2 is FQGTGA in the germline V gene. The ends were cut back, 0 bases at V and 10 bases at J, with 13 bases in the middle. CDR3: CASSLTRGGREQFF. The DNA of the CDR3 is TGTGCCAGCAGCTTAACGAGAGGAGGGAGGGAGCAGTTCTTC.

In its sample, this clone was seen once. This chain joins TRBV19 and TRBJ1-6, with D unclear. V was trimmed by 4 bases and J by 6 bases, leaving 10 bases between them. The germline CDR1 and CDR2 sequences are LNHDA and SQIVND (reference sequence). The CDR3 spans 14 residues. The CDR3 is CASSRREVNSPLHF. The DNA of the CDR3 is TGTGCCAGTAGTAGAAGGGAAGTTAATTCACCCCTCCACTTT.

This sequence joins TRBV7-6 and TRBJ2-1; a possible D gene is TRBD1 (6 bases). CDR3 length equals 14 residues. Germline values: CDR1 SGHVS, CDR2 FNYEAQ. Deletions cut 4 bases from V and 10 bases from J, with 17 bases between. CDR3 sequence reads: CASSSDRLPREQFF. The CDR3 region has the DNA TGTGCCAGCAGCTCCGACAGGCTACCACGAGAGCAGTTCTTC.

V gene TRBV28 combines with J gene TRBJ2-2, with TRBD2 matching 8 bases. Trimming at V came to 6 bases and at J to 0 bases, leaving 18 bases not matched to a gene. Germline values: CDR1 MDHEN, CDR2 SYDVKM. The CDR3 loop spans 20 amino acids. CDR3 nucleotides: TGTGCCAGCAGATTTAGCGGGATGGGTACACAATACGCGAACACCGGGGAGCTGTTTTTT. Encoded protein: CASRFSGMGTQYANTGELFF. The whole variable domain, remainder taken from reference TRBV28 and TRBJ2-2, is DVKVTQSSRYLVKRTGEKVFLECVQDMDHENMFWYRQDPGLGLRLIYFSYDVKMKEKGDIPEGYSVSREKKERFSLILESASTNQTSMYLCASRFSGMGTQYANTGELFFGEGSRLTVL.

The genes are TRBV5-4 and TRBJ1-2; TRBD1 aligns across 7 bases. CDR3 length equals 17 residues. Germline CDR1 and CDR2: SGHNT and YYREEE (reference sequence). V lost 6 bases, J lost 5 bases, and 19 bases stayed unmatched. Written as DNA, the CDR3 is TGTGCCAGCACCCCCACGGTGAACAAGGGGGCGGGGTATGGCTACACCTTC. Its protein is CASTPTVNKGAGYGYTF. Full variable domain (outside the CDR3, taken from reference TRBV5-4 and TRBJ1-2): ETGVTQSPTHLIKTRGQQVTLRCSSQSGHNTVSWYQQALGQGPQFIFQYYREEENGRGNFPPRFSGLQFPNYSSELNVNALELDDSALYLCASTPTVNKGAGYGYTFGSGTRLTVV.

Only one count was recorded for this clone. V usage is TRBV28 and J usage is TRBJ1-1; D ambiguous. CDR1 is MDHEN, CDR2 SYDVKM, per germline. The length of the CDR3 is 11 residues. V dropped 7 bases and J dropped 1 base, with 4 bases sitting between them. The CDR3 bases are TGTGCCAGCAACGGGAACACTGAAGCTTTCTTT. Residues: CASNGNTEAFF.

There are a few counts of this clone. The V and J genes are TRBV9 and TRBJ2-1; D gene uncertain. With 4 bases removed from V and 4 bases from J, the gap between germline ends came to 15 bases. Germline V gene data show CDR1 as SGDLS and CDR2 as YYNGEE. The CDR3 runs to 15 residues. The CDR3 spells CASSLDGGDYNEQFF. The DNA for the CDR3 is TGTGCCAGCAGCCTGGACGGTGGAGATTACAATGAGCAGTTCTTC.

The V gene is TRBV18, the J gene TRBJ2-6; possible D gene TRBD1, 6 bases. The CDR3 contains 17 residues. V was shortened by 5 bases and J by 0 bases, with 14 bases between the two germline ends. Germline CDR1 KGHSH, CDR2 LQKENI. DNA of the CDR3: TGTGCCAGCTCAGGGGACACCCTGAGCTCTGGGGCCAACGTCCTGACTTTC. This encodes CASSGDTLSSGANVLTF.

Here the CDR3 DNA reads TGTGCCAGCTCCCCCAACTCCTATAATTCACCCCTCCACTTT. It is translated as CASSPNSYNSPLHF. The genes are TRBV9 and TRBJ1-6; D remains unclear. Trimming stripped 7 bases from V and 0 bases from J, with 8 bases between. The V gene's germline CDR1 is SGDLS and CDR2 YYNGEE. The CDR3 has 14 amino acids.

The chain uses TRBV19 and TRBJ2-1, with a possible D match to TRBD1 (6 bases). There are 14 residues in the CDR3. With 6 bases removed from V and 10 bases from J, the gap between germline ends came to 19 bases. Looked up from germline, CDR1 is LNHDA and CDR2 is SQIVND (reference sequence). This CDR3 is CASSLPGPQGEQFF. CDR3 DNA sequence: TGTGCCAGTAGCTTACCGGGCCCACAGGGCGAGCAGTTCTTC.